Listed below are T cell receptor beta chains from one sample, sequenced in a study of yellow fever vaccine responses in identical twins. TCRdb reanalysed the RT-PCR reads using MiXCR and keeps one entry per CDR3 protein. Of approximately 32,000 distinct CDR3 sequences in the sample, 45% to 65% were seen once. The sequencing used T cells from blood (PBMCs), unsorted or a sorted subset (not recorded which), collected before or after yellow fever vaccination (not recorded which). The receptors were sampled from a woman younger than 30 who received the yellow fever vaccine. CDR3s include the opening cysteine and the closing phenylalanine or tryptophan. Each record gives: J gene, V gene, D gene, clone size, CDR3 protein, CDR3 DNA. D genes are given only for firm matches. A row's size may be missing; if present it is once, few, many or a size class.

TRBJ2-7,TRBV7-7,.,.,CASSLGVGYEQYF,TGTGCCAGCAGCTTAGGGGTTGGCTACGAGCAGTACTTC
TRBJ2-1,TRBV29-1,TRBD2,.,CSVEGLAGGAHYNEQFF,TGCAGCGTTGAAGGACTAGCGGGAGGGGCCCACTACAATGAGCAGTTCTTC
TRBJ2-1,TRBV11-2,.,.,CASSSLEAQREFF,TGTGCCAGCAGCTCCCTAGAAGCTCAAAGGGAGTTCTTC
TRBJ2-3,TRBV6-5,.,.,CASSYGESTDTQYF,TGTGCCAGCAGTTACGGGGAGAGCACAGATACGCAGTATTTT
TRBJ2-2,TRBV2,TRBD2,.,CASSHLTRTSGRILAGELFF,TGTGCCAGCAGTCACCTTACCCGGACTAGCGGGAGGATTCTGGCCGGGGAGCTGTTTTTT
TRBJ2-2,TRBV5-1,.,.,CASSPVASVSGGELFF,TGCGCCAGCAGCCCCGTAGCTAGCGTATCCGGCGGGGAGCTGTTTTTT
TRBJ1-2,TRBV11-1,.,.,CASSSGGARNYGYTF,TGTGCCAGCAGCTCCGGGGGTGCGAGGAACTATGGCTACACCTTC
TRBJ2-1,TRBV13,TRBD2,few,CASNSGSYNEQFF,TGTGCCAGCAACAGCGGGAGTTACAATGAGCAGTTCTTC
TRBJ2-3,TRBV6-1,.,once,CASSENGGGGADTQYF,TGTGCCAGCAGTGAAAATGGAGGGGGCGGGGCAGATACGCAGTATTTT
TRBJ2-1,TRBV25-1,.,.,CASSLRGFHEQFF,TGTGCCAGCAGTCTCCGGGGGTTTCATGAGCAGTTCTTC
TRBJ2-7,TRBV29-1,.,.,CSVDLGRREQYF,TGCAGCGTTGATCTCGGACGCCGCGAGCAGTACTTC
TRBJ1-1,TRBV28,.,.,CASADSLRTEAFF,TGTGCCAGCGCAGACAGTTTACGCACTGAAGCTTTCTTT
TRBJ2-2,TRBV11-1,.,few,CASSLGSGSPGELFF,TGTGCCAGCAGCTTAGGATCTGGATCCCCCGGGGAGCTGTTTTTT
TRBJ1-2,TRBV29-1,.,.,CSVEGTGKFSGYTF,TGCAGCGTTGAAGGGACCGGGAAATTTTCTGGCTACACCTTC
TRBJ2-3,TRBV2,TRBD2,.,CASRLAGPGDTQYF,TGTGCCAGCAGACTAGCGGGCCCCGGGGATACGCAGTATTTT
TRBJ2-5,TRBV3-1,.,.,CASSQDIVAETQYF,TGTGCCAGCAGCCAAGATATAGTTGCAGAGACCCAGTACTTC
TRBJ2-3,TRBV20-1,.,few,CSAREDLIGDTQYF,TGCAGTGCTAGAGAGGACCTAATCGGTGATACGCAGTATTTT
TRBJ2-1,TRBV29-1,TRBD2,.,CSVGLADYNEQFF,TGCAGCGTGGGACTAGCGGATTACAATGAGCAGTTCTTC
TRBJ1-2,TRBV4-1,.,.,CASSQGPEYGYTF,TGCGCCAGCAGCCAAGGGCCAGAGTATGGCTACACCTTC
TRBJ1-1,TRBV29-1,.,.,CSVERNTEAFF,TGCAGCGTTGAGAGGAACACTGAAGCTTTCTTT
TRBJ2-3,TRBV7-4,TRBD2,.,CASTSRVAGSTDTQYF,TGTGCCAGCACCTCGAGGGTAGCGGGGAGCACAGATACGCAGTATTTT
TRBJ1-2,TRBV15,.,.,CATSRDREALRYGYTF,TGTGCCACCAGCAGAGATCGAGAGGCCCTTCGCTATGGCTACACCTTC
TRBJ2-1,TRBV10-1,TRBD2,.,CASSEGRVSASGSLGAEQFF,TGCGCCAGCAGTGAGGGTAGGGTTTCGGCTAGCGGGAGTTTGGGAGCTGAGCAGTTCTTC
TRBJ1-2,TRBV7-8,TRBD1,.,CASSQGGGWEANYGYTF,TGTGCCAGCAGCCAGGGAGGGGGCTGGGAGGCTAACTATGGCTACACCTTC
TRBJ2-5,TRBV20-1,TRBD1,.,CSAVTRRTGGIGETQYF,TGCAGTGCCGTGACCCGAAGGACAGGCGGCATCGGGGAGACCCAGTACTTC
TRBJ1-2,TRBV4-2,TRBD1,.,CASTPFVAEKQGADGYTF,TGTGCCAGCACCCCCTTCGTGGCCGAAAAACAGGGGGCTGACGGCTACACCTTC
TRBJ1-2,TRBV2,.,.,CASSPIGDRGYTF,TGTGCCAGCAGTCCAATAGGGGATCGTGGCTACACCTTC
TRBJ2-1,TRBV6-1,TRBD2,.,CASSLAGGPWWNEQFF,TGTGCCAGCAGTCTAGCGGGAGGGCCCTGGTGGAATGAGCAGTTCTTC
TRBJ1-5,TRBV12-3/TRBV12-4,.,.,CASSLAGGGRQPQHF,TGTGCCAGCAGTTTAGCCGGTGGGGGACGTCAGCCCCAGCATTTT
TRBJ2-2,TRBV7-3,.,few,CASSFRAPNTGELFF,TGTGCCAGCAGCTTTCGGGCCCCGAACACCGGGGAGCTGTTTTTT
TRBJ1-2,TRBV20-1,.,few,CSAPITVTGRDYTF,TGCAGTGCTCCCATAACAGTAACAGGAAGAGACTACACCTTC
TRBJ2-7,TRBV12-5,.,.,CASGLVLGHSYEQYF,TGTGCTAGTGGTTTGGTACTAGGTCATTCCTACGAGCAGTACTTC
TRBJ1-5,TRBV13,.,.,CASKRTDNQPQHF,TGTGCCAGCAAACGGACCGACAACCAGCCCCAGCATTTT
TRBJ2-2,TRBV18,.,.,CASSPGQNTGELFF,TGTGCCAGCTCACCGGGACAAAACACCGGGGAGCTGTTTTTT
TRBJ1-5,TRBV20-1,.,.,CSVNPKHSNQPQHF,TGCAGTGTCAACCCCAAGCACTCTAATCAGCCCCAGCATTTT
TRBJ1-5,TRBV10-3,.,.,CAISEGGPYSNQPQHF,TGTGCCATCAGTGAAGGAGGGCCCTATAGCAATCAGCCCCAGCATTTT
TRBJ2-7,TRBV6-1,.,few,CASSAVGGSSHEQYF,TGTGCCAGCAGTGCCGTTGGGGGGAGTTCCCACGAGCAGTACTTC
TRBJ2-7,TRBV5-1,TRBD1,.,CASSSATGTVYEQYF,TGCGCCAGCAGCTCCGCAACCGGGACAGTCTACGAGCAGTACTTC
TRBJ1-5,TRBV15,.,.,CATSRERGPAQPQHF,TGTGCCACCAGCAGAGAAAGGGGTCCAGCTCAGCCCCAGCATTTT
TRBJ2-3,TRBV28,.,.,CASSSRRDTQYF,TGTGCCAGCAGTTCCCGGAGGGATACGCAGTATTTT
TRBJ2-1,TRBV5-1,.,few,CASSEYNEQFF,TGCGCCAGCAGCGAATACAATGAGCAGTTCTTC
TRBJ1-1,TRBV29-1,TRBD1,.,CSVGHNTGEAFF,TGCAGCGTTGGGCATAACACAGGGGAGGCTTTCTTT
TRBJ2-5,TRBV5-1,.,.,CASSLDGGIETQYF,TGCGCCAGCAGCTTGGATGGAGGGATCGAGACCCAGTACTTC
TRBJ2-3,TRBV29-1,TRBD2,.,CSAYGTREDTQYF,TGCAGCGCGTACGGGACTAGAGAAGATACGCAGTATTTT
TRBJ2-4,TRBV27,TRBD1,.,CASSTDRRNIQYF,TGTGCCAGCAGTACGGACAGGCGAAACATTCAGTACTTC
TRBJ2-7,TRBV18,.,.,CASSPQTLTSYEQYF,TGTGCCAGCTCACCACAGACTCTTACCTCCTACGAGCAGTACTTC
TRBJ1-6,TRBV28,TRBD1,.,CASSLADREPNSPLHF,TGTGCCAGCAGTTTAGCTGACAGGGAGCCGAATTCACCCCTCCACTTT
TRBJ1-5,TRBV12-3/TRBV12-4,.,few,CASSLRRNQPQHF,TGTGCCAGCAGTTTGCGTCGGAACCAGCCCCAGCATTTT
TRBJ2-7,TRBV2,.,.,CASINPSGEQYF,TGTGCCAGCATTAACCCATCCGGCGAGCAGTACTTC
TRBJ2-1,TRBV29-1,.,once,CSVGTYNEQFF,TGCAGCGTTGGGACCTACAATGAGCAGTTCTTC
TRBJ2-1,TRBV5-1,TRBD2,.,CASSWTSGNNEQFF,TGCGCCAGCAGCTGGACTAGCGGCAACAATGAGCAGTTCTTC